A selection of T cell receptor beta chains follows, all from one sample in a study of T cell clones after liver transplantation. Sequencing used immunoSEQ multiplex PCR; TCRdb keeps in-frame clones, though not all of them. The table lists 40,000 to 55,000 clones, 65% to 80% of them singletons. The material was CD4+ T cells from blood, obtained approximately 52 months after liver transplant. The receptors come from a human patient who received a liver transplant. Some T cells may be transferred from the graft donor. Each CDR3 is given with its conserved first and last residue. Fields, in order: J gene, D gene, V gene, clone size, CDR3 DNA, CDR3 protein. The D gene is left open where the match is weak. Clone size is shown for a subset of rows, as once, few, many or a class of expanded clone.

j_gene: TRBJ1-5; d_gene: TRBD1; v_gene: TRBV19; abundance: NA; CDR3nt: TGTGCCAGTAGTATTCCCCCGACAGGGAGTCATCAGCCCCAGCATTTT; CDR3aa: CASSIPPTGSHQPQHF
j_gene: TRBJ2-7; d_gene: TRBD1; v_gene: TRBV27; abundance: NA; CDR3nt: TGTGCCAGCAGAAGACAGGGGGCCGACTACGAGCAGTACTTC; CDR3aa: CASRRQGADYEQYF
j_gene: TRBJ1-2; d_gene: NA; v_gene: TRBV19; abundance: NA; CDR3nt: TGTGCCAGTAGTGCGGGACGGAACTATGGCTACACCTTC; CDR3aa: CASSAGRNYGYTF
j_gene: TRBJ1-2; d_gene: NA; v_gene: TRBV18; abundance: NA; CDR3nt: TGTGCCAGCTCACCACGGGAGGGGTTCGATGGCTACACCTTC; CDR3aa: CASSPREGFDGYTF
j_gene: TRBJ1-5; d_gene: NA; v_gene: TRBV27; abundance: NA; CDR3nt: TGTGCCAGCAGTTTAGTTGGGCAGGCGGGGAGCAATCAGCCCCAGCATTTT; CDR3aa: CASSLVGQAGSNQPQHF
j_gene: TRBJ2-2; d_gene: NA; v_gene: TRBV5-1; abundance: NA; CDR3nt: TGCGCCAGCAGCCCCCGAAGCTTGAGGGGGGACACCGGGGAGCTGTTTTTT; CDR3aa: CASSPRSLRGDTGELFF
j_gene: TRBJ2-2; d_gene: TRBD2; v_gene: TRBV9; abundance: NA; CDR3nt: TGTGCCAGCAGCGTAACTAGCGGGGGGGCAAACACCGGGGAGCTGTTTTTT; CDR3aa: CASSVTSGGANTGELFF
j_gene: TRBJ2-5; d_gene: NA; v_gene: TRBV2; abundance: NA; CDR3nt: TGTGCCAGCTCACTGACACAAGAGACCCAGTACTTC; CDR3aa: CASSLTQETQYF
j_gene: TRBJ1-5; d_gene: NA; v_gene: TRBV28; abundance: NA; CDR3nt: TGTGCCAGCAGTCGCGTTGGGGGAAATAGCAATCAGCCCCAGCATTTT; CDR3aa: CASSRVGGNSNQPQHF
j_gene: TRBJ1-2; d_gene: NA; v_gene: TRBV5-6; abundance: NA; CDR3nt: TGTGCCAGCAGTTCGGGCCCAGGGGCAAACGGTGGCTACACCTTC; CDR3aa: CASSSGPGANGGYTF
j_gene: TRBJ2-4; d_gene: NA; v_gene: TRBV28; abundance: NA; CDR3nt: TGTGCCAGCAGTTTATCCTACATCAGCCGGGGGGCCGGATCCAAAAACATTCAGTACTTC; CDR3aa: CASSLSYISRGAGSKNIQYF
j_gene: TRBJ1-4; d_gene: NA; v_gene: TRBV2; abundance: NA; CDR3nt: TGTGCCAGCGACTTGGGGATACGGAATGAAAAACTGTTTTTT; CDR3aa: CASDLGIRNEKLFF
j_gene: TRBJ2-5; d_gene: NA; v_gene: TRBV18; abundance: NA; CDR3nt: TGTGCCAGCTCACCCGCGGGCGAACGGGTAGAGACCCAGTACTTC; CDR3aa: CASSPAGERVETQYF
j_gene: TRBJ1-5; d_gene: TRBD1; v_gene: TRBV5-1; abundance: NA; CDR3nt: TGCGCCAGCAGCGAGGGGACAGGGAGTAGCAATCAGCCCCAGCATTTT; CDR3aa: CASSEGTGSSNQPQHF
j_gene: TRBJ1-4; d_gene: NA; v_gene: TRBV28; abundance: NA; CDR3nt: TGTGCCAGCAGTACTGAAACGGGTCCTTTACTTTTT; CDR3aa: CASSTETGPLLF
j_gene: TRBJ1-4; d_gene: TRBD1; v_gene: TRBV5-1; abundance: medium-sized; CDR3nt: TGCGCCAGCAGCTGGCAGGGGGCTAGGGAAAAACTGTTTTTT; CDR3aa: CASSWQGAREKLFF
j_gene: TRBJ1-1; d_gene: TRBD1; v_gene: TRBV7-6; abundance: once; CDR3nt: TGTGCCAGCAGCTTAGCGCAGTGGACAGGGGAGAACACTGAAGCTTTCTTT; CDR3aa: CASSLAQWTGENTEAFF
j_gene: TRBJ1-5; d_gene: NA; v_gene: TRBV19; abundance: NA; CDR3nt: TGTGCCAGTAGTAACGGCCTCGGGGGCAATCAGCCCCAGCATTTT; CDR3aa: CASSNGLGGNQPQHF
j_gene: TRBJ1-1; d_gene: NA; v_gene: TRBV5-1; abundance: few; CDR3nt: TGCGCCAGCAGCGCAGACAGTTCGAACACTGAAGCTTTCTTT; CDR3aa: CASSADSSNTEAFF
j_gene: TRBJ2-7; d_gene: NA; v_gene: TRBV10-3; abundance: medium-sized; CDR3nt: TGTGCCATCAGTGCCGGAAGGGCAGACTACGAGCAGTACTTC; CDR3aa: CAISAGRADYEQYF
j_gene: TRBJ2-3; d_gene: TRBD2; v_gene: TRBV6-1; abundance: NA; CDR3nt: TGTGCCAGTCTTAGCGGGGGGTCCCCAGATACGCAGTATTTT; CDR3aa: CASLSGGSPDTQYF
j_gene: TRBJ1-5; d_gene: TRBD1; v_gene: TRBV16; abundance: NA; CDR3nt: TGTGCCAGCAGCCCGGGACAGGGGGCTCAGGGCAATCAGCCCCAGCATTTT; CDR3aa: CASSPGQGAQGNQPQHF
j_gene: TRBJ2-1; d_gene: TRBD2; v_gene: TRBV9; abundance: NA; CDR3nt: TGTGCCAGCAGCTCCGGACTAGCGGGGGGGCAAAGGGAGCAGTTCTTC; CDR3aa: CASSSGLAGGQREQFF
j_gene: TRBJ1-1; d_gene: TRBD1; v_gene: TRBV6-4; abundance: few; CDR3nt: TGTGCCAGCAGTGACACGAGCAGGGGGACTGAAGCTTTCTTT; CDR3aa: CASSDTSRGTEAFF
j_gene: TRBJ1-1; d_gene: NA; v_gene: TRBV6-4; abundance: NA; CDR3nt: TGTGCCAGCAGTCATTCGCGGGGGGTGACTGAAGCTTTCTTT; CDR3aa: CASSHSRGVTEAFF
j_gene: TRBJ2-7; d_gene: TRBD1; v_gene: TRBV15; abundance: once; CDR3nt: TGTGCCACCAGCAGAGAGCTCACCGGGACAGGCTACGAGCAGTACTTC; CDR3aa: CATSRELTGTGYEQYF
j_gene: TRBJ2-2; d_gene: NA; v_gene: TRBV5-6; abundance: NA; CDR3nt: TGTGCCAGCAGCTTGGAAATCGGGGCCTACACCGGGGAGCTGTTTTTT; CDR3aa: CASSLEIGAYTGELFF
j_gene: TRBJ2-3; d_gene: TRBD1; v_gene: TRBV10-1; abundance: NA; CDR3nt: TGCGCCAGCTCCCGACAGGGAAACACAGATACGCAGTATTTT; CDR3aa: CASSRQGNTDTQYF
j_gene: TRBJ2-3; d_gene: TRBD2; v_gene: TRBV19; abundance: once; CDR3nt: TGTGCCAGTACGGCGGGGGGGATAGATACGCAGTATTTT; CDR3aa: CASTAGGIDTQYF
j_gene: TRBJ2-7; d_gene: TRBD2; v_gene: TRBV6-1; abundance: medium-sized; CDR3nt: TGTGCCAGCAGTGTGGGGGGGGTGCAGTTGGGGTCGATCGGTCAGTACTTC; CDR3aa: CASSVGGVQLGSIGQYF
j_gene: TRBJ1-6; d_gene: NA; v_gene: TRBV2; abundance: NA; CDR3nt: TGTGCCAGCAAAGTCGACCGGGAGGGAAATTCACCCCTCCACTTT; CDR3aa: CASKVDREGNSPLHF
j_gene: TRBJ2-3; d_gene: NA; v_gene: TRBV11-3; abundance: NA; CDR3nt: TGTGCCAGCAGCAGGGGGACCACAGATACGCAGTATTTT; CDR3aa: CASSRGTTDTQYF
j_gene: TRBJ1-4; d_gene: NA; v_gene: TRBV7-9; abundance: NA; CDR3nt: TGTGCCAGCAGCCTGGTAGGACCAATGGCTAATGAAAAACTGTTTTTT; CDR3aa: CASSLVGPMANEKLFF
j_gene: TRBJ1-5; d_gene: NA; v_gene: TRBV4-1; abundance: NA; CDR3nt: TGCGCCAGCAGCCAAGATATCTCCGTGAGGATAGCCGCCCAGCATTTT; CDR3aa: CASSQDISVRIAAQHF
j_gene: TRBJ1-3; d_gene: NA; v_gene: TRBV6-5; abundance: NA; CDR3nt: TGTGCCAGCAGCCAAACACGGGGGTACAACACCATATATTTT; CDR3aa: CASSQTRGYNTIYF
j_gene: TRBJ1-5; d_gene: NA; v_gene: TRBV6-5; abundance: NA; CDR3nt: TGTGCCAGCAGTTCCCCGGGCAGGGGCGATCAGCCCCAGCATTTT; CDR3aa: CASSSPGRGDQPQHF
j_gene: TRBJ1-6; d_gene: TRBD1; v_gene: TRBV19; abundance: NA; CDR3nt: TGTGCCAGTAGTTCCGGACAGGGGGCTCATTCACCCCTCCACTTT; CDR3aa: CASSSGQGAHSPLHF
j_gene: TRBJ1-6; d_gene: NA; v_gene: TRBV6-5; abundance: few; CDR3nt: TGTGCCAGCATCGACGGATCCTATAATTCACCCCTCCACTTT; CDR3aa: CASIDGSYNSPLHF
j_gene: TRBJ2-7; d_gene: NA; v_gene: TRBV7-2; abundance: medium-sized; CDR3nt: TGTGCCAGCAGCCCCGGCGGCTACGAGCAGTACTTC; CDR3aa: CASSPGGYEQYF
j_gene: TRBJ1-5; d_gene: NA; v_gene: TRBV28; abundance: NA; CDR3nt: TGTGCCAGCAGTTCATGGGACACTTTAATGGGCAATCAGCCCCAGCATTTT; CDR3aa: CASSSWDTLMGNQPQHF
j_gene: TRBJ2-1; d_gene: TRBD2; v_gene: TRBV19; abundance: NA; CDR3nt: TGTGCCAGTAGTAGGACTAGGAATGAGCAGTTCTTC; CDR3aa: CASSRTRNEQFF
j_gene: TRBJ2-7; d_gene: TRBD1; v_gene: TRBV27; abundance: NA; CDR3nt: TGTGCCAGCAGTTACAGCCGGGACAGGGCCTACGAGCAGTACTTC; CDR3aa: CASSYSRDRAYEQYF
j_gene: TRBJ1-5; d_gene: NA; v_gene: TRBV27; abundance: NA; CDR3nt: TGTGCCAGCAGTAAGGACCGGAATCAGCCCCAGCATTTT; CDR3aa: CASSKDRNQPQHF
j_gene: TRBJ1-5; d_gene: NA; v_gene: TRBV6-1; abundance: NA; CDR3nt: TGTGCCAGCACCTTGGAGGAGGGGTTGGGGCCCCAGCATTTT; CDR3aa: CASTLEEGLGPQHF
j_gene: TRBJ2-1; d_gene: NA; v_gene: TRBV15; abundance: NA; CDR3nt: TGTGCCACCGGATGGGGGGAGGAAGGCAATGAGCAGTTCTTC; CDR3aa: CATGWGEEGNEQFF